A selection of T cell receptor beta chains follows, all from one sample in a study of blood T cell repertoires in COVID-19. Here immunoSEQ multiplex PCR was the method, and the copy in TCRdb shows in-frame clones only, minus some. The table includes under 150,000 clones, around 76% detected once. The sequenced sample was peripheral blood. The source is a man between 60 and 75 years old with acute or convalescent COVID-19. Both conserved end residues are part of each CDR3. D genes are given only for firm matches. Clone size is not always given. Where it is, it says once, few, many or a class for expanded clones.

d_call,j_call,v_call,clone_size,cdr3_nt,cdr3_aa
TRBD1,TRBJ2-7,TRBV7-8,NA,TGTGCCAGCAGCTTAGTACAGGGGGGCTACGAGCAGTACTTC,CASSLVQGGYEQYF
TRBD1,TRBJ1-1,TRBV18,once,TGTGCCAGCTCACCAAATTGGAGTCGACAGGGAACTGAAGCTTTCTTT,CASSPNWSRQGTEAFF
TRBD2,TRBJ2-3,TRBV2,NA,TGTGCCAGCAGTGGGGGAGGGCCTTGGACAGATACGCAGTATTTT,CASSGGGPWTDTQYF
NA,TRBJ1-2,TRBV15,few,TGTGCCACAAGACGGAGGGCTCCCGGCTACACCTTC,CATRRRAPGYTF
TRBD2,TRBJ2-7,TRBV15,once,TGTGCCACCAGCATTCTGGGCGGGAGCGAGCAGTACTTC,CATSILGGSEQYF
NA,TRBJ2-3,TRBV2,NA,TGTGCCAGCAGTGACTACATAGCTAGCACAGATACGCAGTATTTT,CASSDYIASTDTQYF
TRBD2,TRBJ2-2,TRBV2,NA,TGTGCCAGCACGACTAGCGGGAGGATTACCGGGGAGCTGTTTTTT,CASTTSGRITGELFF
TRBD1,TRBJ2-5,TRBV12-5,few,TGTGCTAGTGGTCCGACCCGGACAGGGAGGACGGAGACCCAGTACTTC,CASGPTRTGRTETQYF
TRBD2,TRBJ2-1,TRBV19,few,TGTGCCAGTAGTATTAGGACTAGCGGGAGGGGGCGGTATAAGCAGTTCTTC,CASSIRTSGRGRYKQFF
NA,TRBJ2-1,TRBV19,few,TGTGCCAGTAGTATCTCGTTAGCGAGTGAGCAGTTCTTC,CASSISLASEQFF
NA,TRBJ2-3,TRBV19,NA,TGTGCCAGTAGCCTCGTGAGCACAGATACGCAGTATTTT,CASSLVSTDTQYF
TRBD2,TRBJ2-1,TRBV9,NA,TGTGCCAGCAGCGTAGGGGGACTAGCGGGATACAATGAGCAGTTCTTC,CASSVGGLAGYNEQFF
TRBD2,TRBJ2-7,TRBV18,NA,TGTGCCAGCTCACCTTACGGACTAGGCTCCGCCTACGAGCAGTACTTC,CASSPYGLGSAYEQYF
NA,TRBJ2-3,TRBV12-3/TRBV12-4,once,TGTGCCAGCACCGAGGACAGCAATACGCAGTATTTT,CASTEDSNTQYF
TRBD1,TRBJ2-1,TRBV18,once,TGTGCCAGCTCACCAGAGGGGGCTGATGAGCAGTTCTTC,CASSPEGADEQFF
NA,TRBJ2-7,TRBV19,NA,TGTGCCAGTAGTATGTCGGGGGATGCCTACGAGCAGTACTTC,CASSMSGDAYEQYF
TRBD1,TRBJ2-7,TRBV29-1,NA,TGCAGCGCGACCAGGGACAGGGGCGAGCAGTACTTC,CSATRDRGEQYF
NA,TRBJ2-7,TRBV6-1,NA,TGTGCCAGCACTCGAGGCTACACTACCTACGAGCAGTACTTC,CASTRGYTTYEQYF
NA,TRBJ2-3,TRBV6-1,NA,TGTGCCAGCAGTGAAAAGCCCGGAGGGACAGATACGCAGTATTTT,CASSEKPGGTDTQYF
NA,TRBJ1-2,TRBV27,NA,TGTGCCAGCAGCTCGGTAGGGGGTGGCTACACCTTC,CASSSVGGGYTF
TRBD2,TRBJ2-3,TRBV19,NA,TGTGCCAGCCAAAGGCTAGCGGGACCCCCATATACGCAGTATTTT,CASQRLAGPPYTQYF
TRBD1,TRBJ1-5,TRBV4-2,many,TGTGCCAGCAGCGACAGGGGGGGTAGCAATCAGCCCCAGCATTTT,CASSDRGGSNQPQHF
NA,TRBJ2-7,TRBV29-1,NA,TGCAGCGTTGCCTGGTCCGTAGCGGAGCCCTACGAGCAGTACTTC,CSVAWSVAEPYEQYF
TRBD1,TRBJ1-1,TRBV6-5,few,TGTGCCAGCACCGAACTGACAGGGGCAGGCACTGAAGCTTTCTTT,CASTELTGAGTEAFF
TRBD2,TRBJ2-3,TRBV11-2,NA,TGTGCCAGCAGCCCGCGACTAGCGGGAGGCGGAGATACGCAGTATTTT,CASSPRLAGGGDTQYF
NA,TRBJ2-5,TRBV28,NA,TGTGCCAGCAGTTTACTACTAGCCGCACGGGAGACCCAGTACTTC,CASSLLLAARETQYF
NA,TRBJ2-5,TRBV24-1,NA,TGTGCCACCAGTGACCAATACAACCGGGAAGAGACCCAGTACTTC,CATSDQYNREETQYF
TRBD2,TRBJ2-5,TRBV9,NA,TGTGCCAGCAGCCTGGGCACTAGCGGGAGGCCAGGCGGAGAGACCCAGTACTTC,CASSLGTSGRPGGETQYF
NA,TRBJ1-6,TRBV7-5,NA,TGTGTCAGAAGCCCTGTGGGACAGGTTAATTCACCCCTCCACTTT,CVRSPVGQVNSPLHF
TRBD2,TRBJ2-2,TRBV27,once,TGTGCCAGCAGCCGACTAGCGGACTTCACCGGGGAGCTGTTTTTT,CASSRLADFTGELFF
TRBD2,TRBJ2-7,TRBV4-1,NA,TGCGCCAGCAGCTGGGAACTAGCGGCGTACTACGAGCAGTACTTC,CASSWELAAYYEQYF
TRBD2,TRBJ2-7,TRBV10-3,many,TGTGCCATCAGCCTCGGGACTAGCGACCTGTACGAGCAGTACTTC,CAISLGTSDLYEQYF
TRBD2,TRBJ2-1,TRBV7-8,NA,TGTGCCAGCAGCACGAGACTAGCGGGTAAGCAGTTCTTC,CASSTRLAGKQFF
TRBD2,TRBJ2-3,TRBV10-3,few,TGTGCCATCAGTGACCTACTAGCGGGAGGCGACACAGATACGCAGTATTTT,CAISDLLAGGDTDTQYF
NA,TRBJ2-2,TRBV18,few,TGTGCCAGCTCACCACCGGTTGGCCCCACCGGGGAGCTGTTTTTT,CASSPPVGPTGELFF
TRBD1,TRBJ1-4,TRBV2,NA,TGTGCCAGCAGAGACGGACAGGGCAATGAAAAACTGTTTTTT,CASRDGQGNEKLFF
TRBD2,TRBJ2-1,TRBV27,NA,TGTGCCAGCAGTCCCCAACTAGCGGGAGGGTTGAATGAGCAGTTCTTC,CASSPQLAGGLNEQFF
NA,TRBJ2-3,TRBV5-1,NA,TGCGCCAGCAGCTTGGTCGCTAGTGAGGCAGATACGCAGTATTTT,CASSLVASEADTQYF
NA,TRBJ2-2,TRBV4-2,NA,TGTGCCAGCAGCCTACTTCTTGATCGAGAGCTGTTTTTT,CASSLLLDRELFF
NA,TRBJ2-5,TRBV6-1,NA,TGTGCCAGCAAGATTGGTCGCGGGATGGAGACCCAGTACTTC,CASKIGRGMETQYF
NA,TRBJ1-1,TRBV10-3,NA,TGTGCCATCAGTGAGTCGGCAGGCGCTGAAGCTTTCTTT,CAISESAGAEAFF
TRBD1,TRBJ2-7,TRBV5-1,NA,TGCGCCAGCAGCACCCCGGGACAGGGAACCACCTCCTACGAGCAGTACTTC,CASSTPGQGTTSYEQYF
TRBD2,TRBJ2-3,TRBV9,many,TGTGCCAGCAGCTCGGGACTAGCGGGAGGAGATACGCAGTATTTT,CASSSGLAGGDTQYF
NA,TRBJ2-5,TRBV3-1/TRBV3-2,NA,TGTGCCAGCAGCCAAGGAAGTTCCTACGATGGGGGCTCCCAGTACTTC,CASSQGSSYDGGSQYF
NA,TRBJ1-1,TRBV28,few,TGTGCCAGCAGTTTCTTTAGTTTTGGGCGGAACACTGAAGCTTTCTTT,CASSFFSFGRNTEAFF
NA,TRBJ1-5,TRBV11-2,many,TGTGCCAGCAGCCCCAGGGCGGGAGGGGGCAATCAGCCCCAGCATTTT,CASSPRAGGGNQPQHF
NA,TRBJ2-2,TRBV11-2,NA,TGTGCCAGCAGCCCGCGCGGGGCTTCGAACACCGGGGAGCTGTTTTTT,CASSPRGASNTGELFF
TRBD2,TRBJ2-1,TRBV19,NA,TGTGCCACGGGGACTAGCGGGAGTCGGAATGAGCAGTTCTTC,CATGTSGSRNEQFF
NA,TRBJ1-2,TRBV6-5,NA,TGTGCCAGCAGAATTAGGGACACCGATAACTATGGCTACACCTTC,CASRIRDTDNYGYTF
NA,TRBJ2-1,TRBV19,NA,TGTGCCAGTAGTATGATGGGCGATGAGCAGTTCTTC,CASSMMGDEQFF
NA,TRBJ1-1,TRBV3-1/TRBV3-2,NA,TGTGCCAGCAGCCAAGATCATTCCCCGAACACTGAAGCTTTCTTT,CASSQDHSPNTEAFF
TRBD1,TRBJ2-4,TRBV5-1,NA,TGCGCCAGCAGGCCGGGACAGACCCTAGCCAAAAACATTCAGTACTTC,CASRPGQTLAKNIQYF
NA,TRBJ2-3,TRBV5-1,NA,TGCGCCAGCAGCCCGGACAGTACGAGCACAGATACGCAGTATTTT,CASSPDSTSTDTQYF
TRBD1,TRBJ1-2,TRBV5-1,NA,TGCGCCAGCAGCTTAATGACAGGGCAATGGACCTTC,CASSLMTGQWTF
TRBD1,TRBJ2-1,TRBV4-2,NA,TGTGCCAGCAGCCAAGGACAGGGATCCCTAAATGAGCAGTTCTTC,CASSQGQGSLNEQFF
NA,TRBJ2-7,TRBV21-1,few,TGTGCCAGCAGCATCCCACCGCCCAGCTCCTACGAGCAGTACTTC,CASSIPPPSSYEQYF
NA,TRBJ2-7,TRBV28,once,TGTGCCAGCATGGACTCGAGCTCCTACGAGCAGTACTTC,CASMDSSSYEQYF
NA,TRBJ2-3,TRBV6-2/TRBV6-3,NA,TGTGCCAGCAGTCGCCAGGGGTTTGAGACAGATACGCAGTATTTT,CASSRQGFETDTQYF
TRBD1,TRBJ1-3,TRBV3-1/TRBV3-2,NA,TGTGCCAGCAGCCCAGGGGACAGGGTATTCGGAAACACCATATATTTT,CASSPGDRVFGNTIYF
TRBD2,TRBJ2-1,TRBV9,NA,TGTGCCAGCAGCCCGCGGACTAGCGGGCACAATGAGCAGTTCTTC,CASSPRTSGHNEQFF